This paragraph reports one T cell receptor beta chain. What it binds is unknown. This specimen comes from a study of vaccination effects on CD4 cells after COVID-19. Background on the study: Expansion with viral peptide pools was applied to antigen-specific CD4+ T cells by the ViraFEST assay prior to sequencing.

The culture ran for under eleven days, and then CD4+ T cells were isolated. Participants completed two doses of the BNT162b2 or mRNA-1273 vaccine. TCRdb's table, derived via immunoSEQ multiplex PCR, lists solely in-frame clones and lacks some. The table includes under 35,000 clones, around 69% detected once. The trim removed 1 base at V and 3 bases at J, leaving 3 bases unmatched. The length of the CDR3 is 15 residues. Germline lookup yields CDR1 SNHLY and CDR2 FYNNEI. Study-level results: Just 1 of 255 vaccine-induced clones in healthy recipients was cross-reactive.

This specimen consisted of CD4+ T cells from PBMCs cultured without peptide, obtained after COVID-19 vaccination. This chain uses TRBV2 with TRBJ2-1; 7 bases align to TRBD1. The clonotype originates from a human donor who received a COVID-19 vaccine. The CDR3, as DNA: TGTGCCAGCAGTGAAGAGGGGGCCGGCTACAATGAGCAGTTCTTC. This codes for CASSEEGAGYNEQFF.